The source of this T cell receptor (beta chain) is a study of T cells in Graves' hyperthyroidism and ophthalmopathy. Diagnoses used clinical symptoms, serum thyroxine and TRAb, thyroid ultrasound and orbital computed tomography. Trimming removed 5 bases from V and 10 bases from J; junction bases left unmatched: 13. The CDR3 sequence is 15 residues long. Germline CDR1 and CDR2: SEHNR and FQNEAQ (reference sequence). About this clonotype itself: Antigen specificity is unknown.

Template material for amplifying TCR beta CDR3 regions consisted of RNA transcripts. Using the HTBI primer set, a first-round RT-PCR was run on the TCR CDR3. TCRdb reanalysed the multiplex PCR reads using MiXCR and keeps one entry per CDR3 protein. The sample shows about 510,000 distinct CDR3 sequences, 40% to 50% of them seen only once. Whole-study findings and limits: By a 13 V-J model, ophthalmopathy was set apart from stable hyperthyroidism. Blood also showed most of the thyroid clonotypes that were expanded above 0.001.

Sequencing was done on a sample of peripheral blood or thyroid tissue (not recorded which). The V gene is TRBV7-9, the J gene TRBJ1-5, with 8 nucleotides matching TRBD1. The TCR was taken from an adult woman with Graves' disease, either hyperthyroidism or ophthalmopathy (not recorded which). DNA for the CDR3: TGTGCCAGCAGCATGCAGACAGGGGCAATCAGCCCCCAGCATTTT. Its protein product is CASSMQTGAISPQHF.